Below are 23 T cell receptor beta chains sequenced from a single sample in a study of control samples from healthy donors and cancer patients. Sequencing was performed with immunoSEQ multiplex PCR; in TCRdb, only in-frame clones are kept and a portion is missing. The table includes 200,000 to 250,000 clones, just under 95% detected once. Sample: blood. These receptors were taken from a man aged 45-65 years in good health.

J is TRBJ2-3 and V is TRBV3-1 (or the pseudogene TRBV3-2), with a possible D match to TRBD1 (6 bases). Germline V CDR1 and CDR2: LGHDT, YNNKEL (reference sequence). The CDR3 has 15 amino acids. V was shortened by 5 bases and J by 3 bases, with 15 bases between the two germline ends. CDR3 DNA: TGTGCCAGCAGCTTTCAGGGGAAGGGTACAGATACGCAGTATTTT. Protein product: CASSFQGKGTDTQYF.

The chain joins TRBV9 to TRBJ2-5, with 7 bases matching TRBD1. This CDR3 has 14 residues. Germline values: CDR1 SGDLS, CDR2 YYNGEE. V shed 3 bases, J shed 2 bases, and the junction held 4 bases outside the gene matches. The CDR3 is CASSGGQLQETQYF. Here the CDR3 DNA reads TGTGCCAGCAGCGGGGGACAGCTTCAAGAGACCCAGTACTTC.

The V gene is TRBV28, the J gene TRBJ2-5; tentatively, D is TRBD2 (5 bases). The germline V and J ends were trimmed by 4 bases and 9 bases, with 9 bases remaining between them. Germline lookup yields CDR1 MDHEN and CDR2 SYDVKM. The CDR3 is made up of 11 amino acids. For the CDR3, the DNA is TGTGCCAGCAGTTCTATGAGGGCCCAGTACTTC. Its protein is CASSSMRAQYF.

The rearrangement joins TRBV7-2 to TRBJ1-6; the D gene is possibly TRBD1 (6 bases). CDR3 length equals 19 residues. Trimming pared 2 bases from V and 1 base from J, leaving 18 bases between. Germline CDR1 and CDR2: SGHTA and FQGNSA. The CDR3 DNA reads as TGTGCCAGCAGCTTACGTAATCTGGGGGGCTTTTCCTATAATTCACCCCTCCACTTT. Protein product: CASSLRNLGGFSYNSPLHF.

The table lists this clone with a count of one. This rearrangement joins TRBV29-1 to TRBJ2-2; perhaps TRBD1 as D (5 bases). Germline CDR1 reads SQVTM; CDR2 reads ANQGSEA. The V end was cut by 6 bases, the J end by 6 bases, with 14 bases between. The CDR3 runs 13 residues. CDR3 sequence: CSVGRVNAGELFF. The CDR3 bases are TGCAGCGTCGGCAGGGTCAACGCCGGGGAGCTGTTTTTT.

V gene TRBV5-4 combines with J gene TRBJ2-1, with D unresolved. The V and J ends lost 2 bases and 3 bases respectively, with 3 bases between them. This CDR3 comprises 12 residues. CDR1 is SGHNT, CDR2 YYREEE, per germline (reference sequence). For the CDR3, the DNA is TGTGCCAGCAGCTTAGTCTACAATGAGCAGTTCTTC. Protein sequence: CASSLVYNEQFF.

The chain uses TRBV7-9 and TRBJ2-7; either TRBD1 or TRBD2 may supply D (5 bases each). CDR3 length equals 14 residues. CDR1 SEHNR and CDR2 FQNEAQ come from the germline V gene (reference sequence). The V end lost 5 bases, the J end lost 6 bases, and 17 bases lay between the germline ends. This CDR3 is CASSLLRGRGEQYV. CDR3 nucleotides: TGTGCCAGCAGCCTTTTAAGGGGACGAGGCGAGCAGTACGTC.

V and J are TRBV28 and TRBJ1-5; D may be TRBD1 (5 bases). Between the trimmed V and J ends, which lost 6 bases and 0 bases, there was a span of 15 bases. CDR1 and CDR2 from the germline V gene are MDHEN and SYDVKM. The CDR3 covers 16 residues. The CDR3 is CASRLWGVASNQPQHF. In DNA, the CDR3 is TGTGCCAGCAGACTCTGGGGCGTTGCTAGCAATCAGCCCCAGCATTTT. Based on the CDR3 plus reference TRBV28 and TRBJ1-5, the full variable domain is DVKVTQSSRYLVKRTGEKVFLECVQDMDHENMFWYRQDPGLGLRLIYFSYDVKMKEKGDIPEGYSVSREKKERFSLILESASTNQTSMYLCASRLWGVASNQPQHFGDGTRLSIL.

The chain links TRBV4-1 to TRBJ2-7; 11 positions agree with TRBD1. Germline V gene data show CDR1 as MGHRA and CDR2 as YSYEKL. J lost 2 bases, V lost 4 bases, and 10 bases had no gene match. The CDR3 extends over 17 amino acids. The CDR3: CASSLRVSGQGAYEQYV. The CDR3 region has the DNA TGCGCCAGCAGCCTGCGAGTATCGGGACAGGGGGCCTACGAGCAGTACGTC.

The chain is built from TRBV20-1 and TRBJ2-1; a possible D gene is TRBD2 (5 bases). Germline loops: CDR1 DFQATT, CDR2 SNEGSKA (reference sequence). The length of the CDR3 is 10 residues. V lost 2 bases and J 9 bases, leaving 5 bases between the germline ends. The CDR3 loop reads CSARSGEQFF. Written as DNA, the CDR3 is TGCAGTGCTAGAAGCGGTGAGCAGTTCTTC.

CDR3 loop: CATSRSRDRDSPLHF. CDR3 sequence (DNA): TGTGCCACCAGCAGGTCCCGGGACAGGGATTCACCCCTCCACTTT. The rearrangement uses TRBV15 and TRBJ1-6; 9 nucleotides align to TRBD1. Unmatched junction bases numbered 5, after V lost 3 bases and J lost 8 bases. The germline V gene encodes CDR1 LNHNV and CDR2 YYDKDF (reference sequence). There are 15 residues in the CDR3.

V and J are TRBV5-4 and TRBJ2-5; possibly TRBD1 for D (5 bases). CDR1 is SGHNT, CDR2 YYREEE, per germline (reference sequence). Trimming stripped 4 bases from V and 0 bases from J, with 13 bases between. CDR3 length: 15 amino acids. CDR3 in amino acids: CASSDSPLYQETQYF. The DNA of the CDR3 is TGTGCCAGCAGCGACAGTCCCCTTTACCAAGAGACCCAGTACTTC.

This clone was picked up one time. V and J are TRBV5-4 and TRBJ1-3; D call uncertain. Germline loops: CDR1 SGHNT, CDR2 YYREEE (reference sequence). V was clipped by 0 bases and J by 0 bases, with 13 bases between them. The CDR3 covers 17 residues. This CDR3 reads CASSLELRPSSGNTIYF. The CDR3 DNA is TGTGCCAGCAGCTTGGAACTCCGACCTAGCTCTGGAAACACCATATATTTT.

This clone was seen only once. CDR3 sequence: CSVVGYPMNTEAFF. In DNA form, the CDR3 reads TGCAGCGTCGTCGGTTACCCTATGAACACTGAAGCTTTCTTT. The V call is TRBV29-1, the J call TRBJ1-1; D call uncertain. Looked up from germline, CDR1 is SQVTM and CDR2 is ANQGSEA. The V and J ends lost 6 bases and 0 bases respectively, with 14 bases between them. The CDR3 is made up of 14 amino acids.

The chain recombines TRBV2 with TRBJ2-2; no firm D call. V was trimmed by 8 bases and J by 0 bases, leaving 7 bases between them. The CDR3 consists of 13 residues. The germline V gene encodes CDR1 SNHLY and CDR2 FYNNEI. Written as DNA, the CDR3 is TGTGCCAGCGTAGGGCCGAACACCGGGGAGCTGTTTTTT. It encodes CASVGPNTGELFF.

V usage is TRBV19 and J usage is TRBJ1-3; D may be TRBD1 (5 bases). This CDR3 contains 17 residues. Germline V CDR1 and CDR2: LNHDA, SQIVND (reference sequence). V dropped 6 bases and J dropped 0 bases, with 18 bases sitting between them. CDR3 in amino acids: CASSLGTFDRSGNTIYF. The CDR3 coding sequence is TGTGCCAGTAGCCTCGGGACTTTTGACCGCTCTGGAAACACCATATATTTT.

The V gene is TRBV7-2, the J gene TRBJ1-1; D gene unclear. Trimming removed 5 bases from V and 1 base from J, with 11 bases in between. CDR3 length: 14 amino acids. Germline V gives CDR1 SGHTA, CDR2 FQGNSA. The CDR3 is CASSRQTSNTEAFF. CDR3 nucleotides: TGTGCCAGCAGCCGGCAGACGTCGAACACTGAAGCTTTCTTT. The whole variable domain, remainder taken from reference TRBV7-2 and TRBJ1-1, is GAGVSQSPSNKVTEKGKDVELRCDPISGHTALYWYRQSLGQGLEFLIYFQGNSAPDKSGLPSDRFSAERTGGSVSTLTIQRTQQEDSAVYLCASSRQTSNTEAFFGQGTRLTVV.

The chain employs TRBV7-3 and TRBJ1-2, with 7 bases matching TRBD1. The V gene end was trimmed by 5 bases and the J gene end by 8 bases; junction bases not matched to a gene: 11. Germline CDR1 and CDR2: SGHTA and FQGTGA. The CDR3 covers 14 residues. The CDR3 sequence is CASSHWPGQEGYTF. The CDR3 DNA reads TGTGCCAGCAGCCATTGGCCAGGACAGGAAGGCTACACCTTC.

In its sample, this clone was seen once. The chain has TRBV6-1 and TRBJ1-3; TRBD1 is a possible D gene (5 bases). Trimming pared 0 bases from V and 0 bases from J, leaving 9 bases between. Germline V lookup: CDR1 MNHNS, CDR2 SASEGT. The CDR3 contains 16 residues. The CDR3 nucleotides are TGTGCCAGCAGTGAAGCGGGGGGAAACTCTGGAAACACCATATATTTT. Residues: CASSEAGGNSGNTIYF.

J is TRBJ1-3 and V is TRBV18; no definite D call. CDR1 KGHSH and CDR2 LQKENI come from the germline V gene. With 0 bases removed from V and 2 bases from J, the gap between germline ends came to 8 bases. The length of the CDR3 is 15 residues. The CDR3 DNA reads as TGTGCCAGCTCACCACCCCAGAGCCCTGGAAACACCATATATTTT. This gives the protein CASSPPQSPGNTIYF.

This clone has only one observation. The chain is built from TRBV28 and TRBJ2-4; 8 bases agree with TRBD1. V gave up 0 bases and J gave up 5 bases; unmatched junction bases: 3. Germline CDR1 MDHEN, CDR2 SYDVKM. This CDR3 is built from 15 residues. CDR3 DNA: TGTGCCAGCAGTTTATGGGCAGGGGGCCAAAACATTCAGTACTTC. As protein: CASSLWAGGQNIQYF.

This sequence joins TRBV12-5 and TRBJ1-2; the match to TRBD1 covers 11 bases. Unmatched junction bases numbered 6, after V lost 6 bases and J lost 3 bases. Per the germline V gene, CDR1 is LGHNT and CDR2 is FRNRAP. The CDR3 totals 15 residues. This chain's CDR3 is CASGRTGGAHYGYTF. CDR3 nucleotides: TGTGCTAGTGGCAGGACAGGGGGCGCCCACTATGGCTACACCTTC.

The V call is TRBV2, the J call TRBJ1-4; D is undetermined. The V gene's germline CDR1 is SNHLY and CDR2 FYNNEI. The CDR3 spans 15 residues. Trimming removed 4 bases from V and 8 bases from J, with 17 bases in between. The CDR3 sequence is CASSVLGAPGEKLFF. For the CDR3, the DNA is TGTGCCAGCAGTGTACTGGGAGCGCCGGGGGAAAAACTGTTTTTT.